This T cell receptor (beta chain) was sequenced during a study of prognosis after radiotherapy for stage I lung cancer. Germline CDR1 reads SNHLY; CDR2 reads FYNNEI. Trimming took off 7 bases at V and 2 bases at J, with 20 bases between the two ends. The CDR3 runs to 16 residues. It was by two-round multiplex PCR that TCR beta CDR3 was amplified from genomic DNA. With primers specific to each TRBV and TRBJ gene, the first-round PCR was performed. MiXCR, run by TCRdb on the multiplex PCR reads, gives a single entry per CDR3 protein. Here the sample spans around 51,000 distinct CDR3 sequences, 30% to 40% being singletons. Remarks on this clonotype: Its antigen is as yet unknown.

Study-wide points: Some TCR clones were expanded. Whether these clones were tumor-specific was not determined.

Material: PBMCs, obtained before or after stereotactic body radiation therapy (not recorded which). The chain recombines TRBV2 with TRBJ2-5; D may match TRBD1 or TRBD2 (6 bases each). The TCR was taken from a donor aged 50 or older with non-small cell lung cancer. The CDR3 reads CASMGAPGTGQETQYF. For the CDR3, the DNA is TGTGCCAGCATGGGGGCCCCTGGGACTGGGCAAGAGACCCAGTACTTC. The variable domain in full, completed from reference TRBV2 and TRBJ2-5, reads EPEVTQTPSHQVTQMGQEVILRCVPISNHLYFYWYRQILGQKVEFLVSFYNNEISEKSEIFDDQFSVERPDGSNFTLKIRSTKLEDSAMYFCASMGAPGTGQETQYFGPGTRLLVL.